This T cell receptor beta chain was captured by sequencing in a study of response to subunit inactivated influenza vaccine. One entry per CDR3 protein, called by TCRdb with MiXCR from the RT-PCR reads. The sample records 500,000 to 600,000 distinct CDR3 sequences, 16% being singletons. This CDR3 has 18 residues. Trimming left V 0 bases short and J 1 base short, with 13 bases between. Germline CDR1 and CDR2: SGHTA and FQGTGA. This TCR was sampled from a man between 50 and 70 years old who received an inactivated influenza vaccine. The chain carries TRBV7-3 and TRBJ2-6; D possibly corresponds to TRBD1 (5 bases). Sequences were derived from CD4+ T cells sorted from PBMCs, sampled less than 30 months after vaccination. The CDR3 nucleotides read TGTGCCAGCAGCTTAACAGGGGCTATTCTTTCTGGGGCCAACGTCCTGACTTTC. It encodes CASSLTGAILSGANVLTF.